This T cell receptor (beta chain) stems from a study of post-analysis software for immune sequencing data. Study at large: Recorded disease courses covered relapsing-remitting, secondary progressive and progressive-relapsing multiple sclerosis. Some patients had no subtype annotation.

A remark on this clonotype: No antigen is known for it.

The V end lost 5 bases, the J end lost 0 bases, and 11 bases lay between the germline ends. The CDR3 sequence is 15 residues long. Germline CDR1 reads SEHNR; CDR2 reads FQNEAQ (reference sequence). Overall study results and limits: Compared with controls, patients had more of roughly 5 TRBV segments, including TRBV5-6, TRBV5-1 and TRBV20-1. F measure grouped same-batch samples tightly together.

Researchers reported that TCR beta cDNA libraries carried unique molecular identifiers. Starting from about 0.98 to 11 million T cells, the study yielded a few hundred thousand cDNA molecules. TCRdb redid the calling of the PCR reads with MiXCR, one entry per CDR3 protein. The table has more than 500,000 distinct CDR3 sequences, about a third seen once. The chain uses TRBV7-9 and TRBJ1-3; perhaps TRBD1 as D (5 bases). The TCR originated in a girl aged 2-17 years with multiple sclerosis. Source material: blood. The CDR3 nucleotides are TGTGCCAGCAGCGTCGACAGACTCTCTGGAAACACCATATATTTT. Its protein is CASSVDRLSGNTIYF.